The next 8 T cell receptor beta chains were all read from a single sample in a study of T cells after somatic rescue of genetic block. Sequencing used immunoSEQ multiplex PCR; TCRdb keeps in-frame clones, though not all of them. The sample gives tens of thousands of clones, roughly 93% of which show up once; 2.8% is in the top ten. Sequencing was done on a sample of peripheral blood mononuclear cells (PBMCs). All receptors derive from a man aged 25-40 years.

This clone has just one count. This chain links TRBV18 with TRBJ2-2, with TRBD1 as a possible D gene (5 bases). Trimming stripped 3 bases from V and 0 bases from J, with 8 bases between. Germline-derived CDR1 and CDR2 are KGHSH and LQKENI. The CDR3 has 15 residues. CDR3 DNA sequence: TGTGCCAGCTCACCGGACATTACGAACACCGGGGAGCTGTTTTTT. This translates into CASSPDITNTGELFF.

The V and J genes are TRBV11-3 and TRBJ2-5; no reliable D call. With 4 bases removed from V and 5 bases from J, the gap between germline ends came to 11 bases. Germline V lookup: CDR1 SGHNT, CDR2 YENEEA. The CDR3 loop spans 13 amino acids. CDR3 region: CASSSSRAETQYF. The CDR3, as DNA: TGTGCCAGCAGCTCGAGCCGGGCGGAGACCCAGTACTTC.

The chain links TRBV5-1 to TRBJ2-7; D is undetermined. CDR3 length: 11 amino acids. V lost 5 bases to trimming and J lost 5 bases, with 8 bases between them. The germline CDR1 and CDR2 sequences are SGHRS and YFSETQ. The CDR3 DNA sequence: TGCGCCAGCAGGATTACCCACGAGCAGTACTTC. Translation: CASRITHEQYF.

J is TRBJ1-4 and V is TRBV5-1; D is uncertain. From germline, CDR1 is SGHRS and CDR2 YFSETQ. The CDR3 runs 14 residues. The germline V and J ends were trimmed by 5 bases and 4 bases, with 12 bases remaining between them. The CDR3, as DNA: TGCGCCAGCAGGGCCCGGGGTCTTAATGAAAAACTGTTTTTT. Encoded protein: CASRARGLNEKLFF. Looking up the rest from reference TRBV5-1 and TRBJ1-4 gives the full variable domain: KAGVTQTPRYLIKTRGQQVTLSCSPISGHRSVSWYQQTPGQGLQFLFEYFSETQRNKGNFPGRFSGRQFSNSRSEMNVSTLELGDSALYLCASRARGLNEKLFFGSGTQLSVL.

V and J are TRBV4-1 and TRBJ2-7; possibly TRBD1 for D (6 bases). The CDR3 runs 14 residues. With 4 bases removed from V and 3 bases from J, the gap between germline ends came to 13 bases. Germline values: CDR1 MGHRA, CDR2 YSYEKL. The CDR3 loop is CASSLNPTGYEQYF. The CDR3 DNA reads as TGCGCCAGCAGCCTAAACCCGACAGGCTACGAGCAGTACTTC.

Comment on this clone: One end of the junction is discordant with germline, which a read error may explain. This rearrangement joins TRBV18 to TRBJ2-2; 8 bases agree with TRBD1. Per the germline V gene, CDR1 is KGHSH and CDR2 is LQKENI. The CDR3 totals 16 residues. CDR3 coding DNA: TGTGCCAGCTCACCACCTACGGCGCAGGGGGCCGGGAAGCTGTTTTTT. Translated: CASSPPTAQGAGKLFF.

The rearrangement uses TRBV5-1 and TRBJ2-3; 9 bases fit TRBD2. CDR1 and CDR2 from the germline V gene are SGHRS and YFSETQ. The ends lost 5 bases at V and 0 bases at J; junction bases unmatched: 13. The CDR3 runs to 18 residues. The CDR3 sequence is CASSNGDSAGGSTDTQYF. CDR3 nucleotides: TGCGCCAGCAGTAATGGAGACTCAGCGGGGGGTAGCACAGATACGCAGTATTTT.

The genes are TRBV2 and TRBJ1-4; D might be TRBD1 (6 bases). Deletions cut 2 bases from V and 5 bases from J, with 12 bases between. This CDR3 contains 15 residues. Germline V lookup: CDR1 SNHLY, CDR2 FYNNEI. The CDR3 region has the DNA TGTGCCAGCAGTGAACGGGGGACACGGAATGAAAAACTGTTTTTT. It translates to CASSERGTRNEKLFF.